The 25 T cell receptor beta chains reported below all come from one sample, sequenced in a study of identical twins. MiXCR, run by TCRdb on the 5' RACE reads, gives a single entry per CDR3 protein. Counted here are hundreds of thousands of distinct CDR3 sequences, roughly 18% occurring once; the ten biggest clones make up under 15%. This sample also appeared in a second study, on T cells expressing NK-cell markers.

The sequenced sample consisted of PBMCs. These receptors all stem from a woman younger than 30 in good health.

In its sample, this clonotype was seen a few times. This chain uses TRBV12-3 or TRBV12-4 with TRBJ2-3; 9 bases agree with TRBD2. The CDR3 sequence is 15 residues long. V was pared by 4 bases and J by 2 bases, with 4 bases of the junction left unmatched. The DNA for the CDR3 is TGTGCCAGCAGTTCTAGCGGGGCCTTCACAGATACGCAGTATTTT. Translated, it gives CASSSSGAFTDTQYF.

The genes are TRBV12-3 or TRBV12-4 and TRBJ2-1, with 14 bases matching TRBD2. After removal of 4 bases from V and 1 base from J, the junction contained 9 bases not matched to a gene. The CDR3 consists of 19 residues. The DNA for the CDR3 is TGTGCCAGCAGTTCAATGGGACTAGCGGGAGTATTTTCCTACAATGAGCAGTTCTTC. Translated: CASSSMGLAGVFSYNEQFF.

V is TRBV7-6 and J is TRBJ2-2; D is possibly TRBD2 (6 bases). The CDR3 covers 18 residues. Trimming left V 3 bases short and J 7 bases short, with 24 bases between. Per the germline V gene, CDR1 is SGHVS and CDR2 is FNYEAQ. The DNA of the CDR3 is TGTGCCAGCAGCTTTAGGCCAGGCCGACTAGTTTCTGGCGGGGAGCTGTTTTTT. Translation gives CASSFRPGRLVSGGELFF.

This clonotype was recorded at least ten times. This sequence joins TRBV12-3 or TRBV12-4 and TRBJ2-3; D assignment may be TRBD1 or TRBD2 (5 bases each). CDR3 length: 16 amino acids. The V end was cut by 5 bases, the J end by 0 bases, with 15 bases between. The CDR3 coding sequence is TGTGCCAGCAGTCGGGATCCGGGGCCTAGCACAGATACGCAGTATTTT. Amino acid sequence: CASSRDPGPSTDTQYF.

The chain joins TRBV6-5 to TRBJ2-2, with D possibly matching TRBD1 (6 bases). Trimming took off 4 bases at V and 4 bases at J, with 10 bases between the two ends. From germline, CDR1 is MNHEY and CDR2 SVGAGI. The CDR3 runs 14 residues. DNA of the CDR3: TGTGCCAGCAGTTTAGGGACAACCACCGGGGAGCTGTTTTTT. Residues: CASSLGTTTGELFF.

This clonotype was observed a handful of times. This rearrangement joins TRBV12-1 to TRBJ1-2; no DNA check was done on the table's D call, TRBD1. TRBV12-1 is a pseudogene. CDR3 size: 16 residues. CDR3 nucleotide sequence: TGTGCCAGCAGCACCGAACGTGGACAGGGGTACTATGGCTACACCTTC. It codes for CASSTERGQGYYGYTF.

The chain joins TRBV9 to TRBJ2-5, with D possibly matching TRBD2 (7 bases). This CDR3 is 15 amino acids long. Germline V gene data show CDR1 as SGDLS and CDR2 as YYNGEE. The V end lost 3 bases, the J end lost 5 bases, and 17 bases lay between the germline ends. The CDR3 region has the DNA TGTGCCAGCAGCGGAGGGGGGGGACGGATTGAGACCCAGTACTTC. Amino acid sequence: CASSGGGGRIETQYF.

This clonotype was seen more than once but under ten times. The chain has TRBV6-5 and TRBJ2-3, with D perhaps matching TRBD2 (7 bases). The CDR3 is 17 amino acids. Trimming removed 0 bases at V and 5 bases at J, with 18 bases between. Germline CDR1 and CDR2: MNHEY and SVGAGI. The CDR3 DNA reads TGTGCCAGCAGTTACTCTGGGGGGGGGGCCGCAGAAGATACGCAGTATTTT. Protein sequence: CASSYSGGGAAEDTQYF.

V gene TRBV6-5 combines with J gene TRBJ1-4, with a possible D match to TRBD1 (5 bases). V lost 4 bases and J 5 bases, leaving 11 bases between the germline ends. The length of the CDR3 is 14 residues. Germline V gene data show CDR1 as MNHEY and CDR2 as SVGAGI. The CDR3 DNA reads TGTGCCAGCAGTTCGGGACGGTCAAATGAAAAACTGTTTTTT. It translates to CASSSGRSNEKLFF.

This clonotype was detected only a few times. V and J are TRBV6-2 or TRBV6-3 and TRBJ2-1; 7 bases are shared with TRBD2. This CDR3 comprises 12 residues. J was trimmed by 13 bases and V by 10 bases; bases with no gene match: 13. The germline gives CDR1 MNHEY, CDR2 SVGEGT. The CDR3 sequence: CATTTREGHQFF. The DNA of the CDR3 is TGTGCCACCACCACGAGGGAGGGTCATCAGTTCTTC.

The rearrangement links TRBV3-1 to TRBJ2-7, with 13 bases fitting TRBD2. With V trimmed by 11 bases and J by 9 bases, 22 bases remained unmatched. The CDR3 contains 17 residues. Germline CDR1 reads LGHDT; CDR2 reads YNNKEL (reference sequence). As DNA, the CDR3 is TGTGCCTGCGGATCACACGATTGGACTAGCGGGAGTGGGGGGCAGTACTTC. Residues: CACGSHDWTSGSGGQYF.

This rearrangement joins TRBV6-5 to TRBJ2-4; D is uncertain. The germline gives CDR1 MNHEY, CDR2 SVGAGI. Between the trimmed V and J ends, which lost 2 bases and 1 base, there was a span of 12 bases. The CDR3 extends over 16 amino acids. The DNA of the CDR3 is TGTGCCAGCAGTTACCCCACCCCCCCGGCCAAAAACATTCAGTACTTC. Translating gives CASSYPTPPAKNIQYF.

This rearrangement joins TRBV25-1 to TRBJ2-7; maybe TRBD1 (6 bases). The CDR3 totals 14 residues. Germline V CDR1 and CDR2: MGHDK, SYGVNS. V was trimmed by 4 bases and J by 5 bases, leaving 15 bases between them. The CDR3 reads CASSGRGRNNEQYF. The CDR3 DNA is TGTGCCAGCAGTGGAAGGGGGAGAAACAACGAGCAGTACTTC.

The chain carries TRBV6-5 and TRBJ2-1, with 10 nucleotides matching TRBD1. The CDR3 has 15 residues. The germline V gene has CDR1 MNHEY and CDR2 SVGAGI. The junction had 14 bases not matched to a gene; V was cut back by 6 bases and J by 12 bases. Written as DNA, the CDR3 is TGTGCCAGCAGATCCTCCGGGACAGGGGATCGTGGGCAGTTCTTC. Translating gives CASRSSGTGDRGQFF.

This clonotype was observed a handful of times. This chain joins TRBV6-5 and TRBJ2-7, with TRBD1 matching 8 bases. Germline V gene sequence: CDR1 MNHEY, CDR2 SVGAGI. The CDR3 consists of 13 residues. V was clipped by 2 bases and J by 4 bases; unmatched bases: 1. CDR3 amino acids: CASSYDRGYEQYF. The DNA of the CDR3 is TGTGCCAGCAGTTACGACAGGGGTTACGAGCAGTACTTC.

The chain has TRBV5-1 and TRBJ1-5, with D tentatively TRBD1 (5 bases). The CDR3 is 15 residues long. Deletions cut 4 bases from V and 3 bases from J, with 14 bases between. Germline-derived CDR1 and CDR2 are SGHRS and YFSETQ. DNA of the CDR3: TGCGCCAGCAGCGTAGGGGCAGGGCCCAATCAGCCCCAGCATTTT. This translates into CASSVGAGPNQPQHF.

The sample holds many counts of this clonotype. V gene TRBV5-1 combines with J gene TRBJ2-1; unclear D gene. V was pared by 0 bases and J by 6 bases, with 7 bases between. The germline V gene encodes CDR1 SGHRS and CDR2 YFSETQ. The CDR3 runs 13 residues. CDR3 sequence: CASSLVVSNEQFF. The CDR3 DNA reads TGCGCCAGCAGCTTGGTCGTGAGCAATGAGCAGTTCTTC. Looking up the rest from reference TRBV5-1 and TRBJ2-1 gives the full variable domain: KAGVTQTPRYLIKTRGQQVTLSCSPISGHRSVSWYQQTPGQGLQFLFEYFSETQRNKGNFPGRFSGRQFSNSRSEMNVSTLELGDSALYLCASSLVVSNEQFFGPGTRLTVL.

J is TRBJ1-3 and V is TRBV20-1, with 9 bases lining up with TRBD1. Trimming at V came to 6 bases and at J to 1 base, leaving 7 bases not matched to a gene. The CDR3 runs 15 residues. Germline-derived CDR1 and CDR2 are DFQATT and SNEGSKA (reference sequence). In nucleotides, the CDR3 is TGCAGTGCCCCGACGACAGGGGGTTCTGGAAACACCATATATTTT. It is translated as CSAPTTGGSGNTIYF.

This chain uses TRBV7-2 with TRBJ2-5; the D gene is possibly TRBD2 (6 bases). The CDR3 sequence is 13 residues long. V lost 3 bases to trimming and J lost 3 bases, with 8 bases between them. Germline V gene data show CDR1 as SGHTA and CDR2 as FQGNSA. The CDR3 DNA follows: TGTGCCAGCAGCTTCGGGAGTAAAGAGACCCAGTACTTC. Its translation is CASSFGSKETQYF.

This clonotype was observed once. CDR3 in amino acids: CASSSEGQGYNEQFF. CDR3 in DNA: TGCGCCAGCAGCTCGGAGGGACAGGGCTACAATGAGCAGTTCTTC. The chain recombines TRBV5-1 with TRBJ2-1, with TRBD1 matching over 9 bases. There are 15 residues in the CDR3. V gave up 3 bases and J gave up 3 bases; unmatched junction bases: 4. Germline CDR1 reads SGHRS; CDR2 reads YFSETQ.

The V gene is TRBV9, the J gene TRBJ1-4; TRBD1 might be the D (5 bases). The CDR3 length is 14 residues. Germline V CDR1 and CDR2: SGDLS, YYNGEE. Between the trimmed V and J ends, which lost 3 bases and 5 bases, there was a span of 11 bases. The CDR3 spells CASSGRDLNEKLFF. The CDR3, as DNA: TGTGCCAGCAGCGGCCGGGACCTGAATGAAAAACTGTTTTTT.

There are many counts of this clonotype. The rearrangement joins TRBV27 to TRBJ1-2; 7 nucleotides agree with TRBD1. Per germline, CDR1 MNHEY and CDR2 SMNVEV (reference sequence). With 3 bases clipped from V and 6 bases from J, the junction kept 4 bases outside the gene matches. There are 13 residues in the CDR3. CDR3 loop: CASSFAGGNGYTF. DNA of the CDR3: TGTGCCAGCAGTTTTGCAGGGGGAAATGGCTACACCTTC.

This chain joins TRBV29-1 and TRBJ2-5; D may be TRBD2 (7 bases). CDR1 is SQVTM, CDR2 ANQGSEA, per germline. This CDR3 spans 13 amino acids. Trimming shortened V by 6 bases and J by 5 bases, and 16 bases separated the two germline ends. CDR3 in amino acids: CSVAAGRGETQYF. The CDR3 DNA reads TGCAGCGTCGCCGCAGGGAGGGGGGAGACCCAGTACTTC. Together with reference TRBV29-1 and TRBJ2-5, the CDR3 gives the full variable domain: SAVISQKPSRDICQRGTSLTIQCQVDSQVTMMFWYRQQPGQSLTLIATANQGSEATYESGFVIDKFPISRPNLTFSTLTVSNMSPEDSSIYLCSVAAGRGETQYFGPGTRLLVL.

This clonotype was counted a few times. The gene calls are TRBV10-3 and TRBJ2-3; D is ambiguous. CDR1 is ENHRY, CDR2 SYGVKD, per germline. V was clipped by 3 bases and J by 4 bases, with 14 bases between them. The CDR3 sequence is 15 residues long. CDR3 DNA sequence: TGTGCCATCAGTGATTCCGGGTCTTCTCCAGATACGCAGTATTTT. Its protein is CAISDSGSSPDTQYF.

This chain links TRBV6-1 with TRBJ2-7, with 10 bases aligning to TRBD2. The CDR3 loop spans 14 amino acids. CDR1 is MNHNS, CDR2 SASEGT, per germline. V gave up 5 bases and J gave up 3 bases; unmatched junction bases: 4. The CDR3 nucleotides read TGTGCCAGCAGTCGCGAGCGGGGGGGCTACGAGCAGTACTTC. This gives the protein CASSRERGGYEQYF.